The 2 T cell receptor beta chains below come from one sample, sequenced in a study of control samples from healthy donors and cancer patients. The protocol was immunoSEQ multiplex PCR, while the TCRdb copy is restricted to in-frame clones and leaves out a portion. This table holds 89,000 or so clones, more than 75% found once. The sample was blood. The source is a man aged 50-60 years in good health.

Only a few counts were recorded for this clone. This chain connects TRBV3-1 (or the pseudogene TRBV3-2) to TRBJ2-3, with D uncertain. Germline V gene lookup returns CDR1 LGHDT and CDR2 YNNKEL (reference sequence). The CDR3 has 13 residues. The ends were cut back, 4 bases at V and 8 bases at J, with 13 bases in the middle. The CDR3 spells CASSRSPAPTQYF. CDR3 sequence (DNA): TGTGCCAGCAGCCGAAGCCCAGCGCCTACGCAGTATTTT.

In nucleotides, the CDR3 is TGTGCCAGCTCACCTGGGACAGCGAGCTCTGGAAACACCATATATTTT. This translates into CASSPGTASSGNTIYF. This chain joins TRBV18 and TRBJ1-3; TRBD1 matches 7 bases. Germline CDR1 KGHSH, CDR2 LQKENI. V trimming: 3 bases; J trimming: 0 bases; junction bases outside the gene matches: 5. CDR3 length: 16 amino acids. Looking up the rest from reference TRBV18 and TRBJ1-3 gives the full variable domain: NAGVMQNPRHLVRRRGQEARLRCSPMKGHSHVYWYRQLPEEGLKFMVYLQKENIIDESGMPKERFSAEFPKEGPSILRIQQVVRGDSAAYFCASSPGTASSGNTIYFGEGSWLTVV.